One T cell receptor (beta chain) is described in this entry. Its antigen is currently unknown. These data belong to a study of early T cells in non-severe SARS-CoV-2 infection. In the study overall: Whole-blood bulk RNA, unsorted, was sequenced, and chains were unpaired. Study findings and constraints: CD4 and private specificities were missed by VDJdb matching, which favored anti-spike CD8 responses.

Individual cDNA molecules were tagged with unique molecular identifiers. TCRdb passed the 5' RACE reads through MiXCR, listing each CDR3 protein once. The sample has tens of thousands of distinct CDR3 sequences; approximately 6% are singletons. Germline loops: CDR1 DFQATT, CDR2 SNEGSKA (reference sequence). This CDR3 comprises 10 residues. V was trimmed by 4 bases and J by 14 bases, leaving 12 bases between them. The sample consisted of whole blood. The sequence derives from an adult who was a healthcare worker with PCR-confirmed SARS-CoV-2 infection or an uninfected control (not recorded which). This chain uses TRBV20-1 with TRBJ1-3, with no clear D. The CDR3 DNA reads TGCAGTGCTAAACAGAACACACTATATTTT. Its protein is CSAKQNTLYF.